This T cell receptor (beta chain) was documented in a study of blood T cell repertoires in COVID-19. About the research overall: The United States, Italy and Spain supplied acute and convalescent COVID-19 samples. The analysed material was cDNA or gDNA that came from T cells, B-cell-depleted T cells, or PBMCs.

With V trimmed by 5 bases and J by 2 bases, 4 bases remained unmatched. This CDR3 contains 14 residues. Germline assignment: CDR1 SGHNT and CDR2 YYREEE (reference sequence). Original methodology: Cell counts per sample came from amplifying reference gene primers. Sequencing used immunoSEQ multiplex PCR; TCRdb keeps in-frame clones, though not all of them. V and J calls and clone size are those listed in that table; D and trimming were worked out from the DNA. The table shows approximately 280,000 clones, with about nine tenths occurring only once. Sequencing was performed on peripheral blood. This TCR derives from a man aged 45-65 years with acute or convalescent COVID-19. The V call is TRBV5-4, the J call TRBJ1-2; 9 bases are shared with TRBD1. CDR3 loop: CASRTGTGNYGYTF. DNA for the CDR3: TGTGCCAGCAGAACCGGGACAGGGAACTATGGCTACACCTTC.